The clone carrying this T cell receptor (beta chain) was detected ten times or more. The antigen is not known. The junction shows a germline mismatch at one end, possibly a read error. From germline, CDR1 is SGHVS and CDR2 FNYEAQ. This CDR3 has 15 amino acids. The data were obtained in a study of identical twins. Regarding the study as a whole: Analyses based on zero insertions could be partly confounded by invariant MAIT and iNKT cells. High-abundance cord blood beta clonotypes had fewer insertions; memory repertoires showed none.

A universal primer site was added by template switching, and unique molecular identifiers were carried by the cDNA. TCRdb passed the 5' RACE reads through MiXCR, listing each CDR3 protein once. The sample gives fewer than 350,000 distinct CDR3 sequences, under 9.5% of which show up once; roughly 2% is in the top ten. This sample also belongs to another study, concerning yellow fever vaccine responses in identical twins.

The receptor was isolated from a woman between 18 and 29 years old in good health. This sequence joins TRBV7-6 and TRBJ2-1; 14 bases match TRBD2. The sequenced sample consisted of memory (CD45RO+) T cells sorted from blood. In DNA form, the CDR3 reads TGCGCCAGCAGTTTGGGACTAGCGGGAGTTGATGAGCAGTTCTTC. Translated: CASSLGLAGVDEQFF.